This T cell receptor beta chain emerged from a study of shared clonotypes between healthy human individuals. Study-level results: It was only blood that was sampled, and tissue repertoires likely differ.

Per sorted-subset replicate PCR, input was 200 to 250 ng DNA, representing about 29,000 T cell genomes. Generated by immunoSEQ multiplex PCR, the TCRdb table keeps only in-frame clones and is missing some. The data contain about 2.4 million clones, 90% to 95% of them singletons. Germline assignment: CDR1 MDHEN and CDR2 SYDVKM. Trimming removed 6 bases at V and 2 bases at J, with 14 bases between. The CDR3 has 15 residues. With regard to this clone: Its matching antigen is unknown.

CD4+ cells yielded CD45RA+ naive and CD45RA-negative memory subsets. The V and J genes are TRBV28 and TRBJ1-5; tentatively, D is TRBD1 (5 bases). Sequencing was done on a sample of naive CD4+ T cells from PBMCs. Subset defined: CD45RA+ positively selected. This TCR was recovered from a young man in good health. Some clones in this sample may be carry-over from other donors' samples. The chain's CDR3 is CASSGPKQGNQPQHF. The CDR3 nucleotides are TGTGCCAGCAGCGGCCCGAAACAGGGCAATCAGCCCCAGCATTTT.